Below are 3 T cell receptor beta chains sequenced from a single sample in a study of T cell clonality in common variable immunodeficiency. Findings of the study overall: Common variable immunodeficiency TCR beta sequences reportedly had fewer deletions and N-nucleotide insertions.

Antigens for these TCRs are unknown. Clones were read by immunoSEQ multiplex PCR, and TCRdb kept only the in-frame ones, dropping some. The sample shows roughly 34,000 clones, none of them appearing just once. Sequencing used peripheral blood mononuclear cells. These receptor sequences come from a human donor with common variable immunodeficiency.

This clone was recorded at least ten times. The CDR3 is cut off 3 residues early in the read; its end comes from the germline J gene. This chain links TRBV29-1 with TRBJ1-1, with TRBD1 matching over 8 bases. This CDR3 region has 13 residues. Trimming at V came to 6 bases and at J to 5 bases, leaving 8 bases not matched to a gene. Germline CDR1 is SQVTM and CDR2 is ANQGSEA. CDR3 residues: CSVRTGRSTEAFF. Incomplete CDR3 DNA: TGCAGCGTCCGGACAGGGAGGAGTACTGAA.

This clone was seen repeatedly, ten times or more. Coverage ceases 3 residues before the CDR3 finishes, and the germline J gene fills in the end. The J gene is TRBJ2-3, the V gene TRBV20-1; 9 nucleotides match TRBD2. This CDR3 has 16 residues. Germline values: CDR1 DFQATT, CDR2 SNEGSKA (reference sequence). Unmatched junction bases numbered 12, after V lost 5 bases and J lost 3 bases. The CDR3 DNA, read in part, is TGCAGTGCTGCCTCCCAGGCGGGAGGGCGGACAGATACG. It is translated as CSAASQAGGRTDT. The whole CDR3 sequence reads CSAASQAGGRTDTQYF.

This clone was counted many times. The read terminates 3 residues ahead of where the CDR3 ends, so the germline J gene completes it. This chain joins TRBV5-1 and TRBJ1-4; 9 nucleotides line up with TRBD1. Germline CDR1 reads SGHRS; CDR2 reads YFSETQ. CDR3 length equals 14 residues. J was trimmed by 8 bases and V by 1 base; bases with no gene match: 3. This CDR3 reads CASSLTGGQEKLFF. The part of the CDR3 DNA that was read is TGCGCCAGCAGCTTGACAGGGGGCCAGGAAAAA.